Presented here are 25 T cell receptor beta chains from one specimen sequenced in a study of cytomegalovirus exposure and HLA in healthy donors. The study ran its PCR with 60 Vbeta and 13 Jbeta primers. Data came from immunoSEQ multiplex PCR; TCRdb stores just in-frame clones and leaves some out. The sample includes 150,000 or so clones. The sequenced sample was PBMCs. These receptors all come from a woman aged 50 to 65 in good health and CMV-seronegative.

The chain combines TRBV4-2 with TRBJ2-3, with 7 bases fitting TRBD2. Germline-derived CDR1 and CDR2 are LGHNA and YNFKEQ. J gave up 1 base and V 1 base, and 2 bases lay outside the gene matches. This CDR3 has 15 residues. CDR3 in DNA: TGTGCCAGCAGCCAAGGGACTAGAGGCACAGATACGCAGTATTTT. As protein: CASSQGTRGTDTQYF.

The chain recombines TRBV2 with TRBJ2-3; 8 positions agree with TRBD2. This CDR3 is built from 16 residues. Losses at the gene ends were 6 bases for V and 0 bases for J; bases not matched to a gene: 8. Germline V gene sequence: CDR1 SNHLY, CDR2 FYNNEI. CDR3 bases: TGTGCCAGCAGCCGAAACGGACTAGCTAGCACAGATACGCAGTATTTT. It is translated as CASSRNGLASTDTQYF.

The V and J genes are TRBV30 and TRBJ1-2; no reliable D call. Trimming left V 1 base short and J 4 bases short, with 4 bases between. The CDR3 sequence is 11 residues long. Germline values: CDR1 GTSNPN, CDR2 SVGIG (reference sequence). The CDR3 nucleotides read TGTGCCTGGAGTGAGCTCTATGGCTACACCTTC. It yields the protein CAWSELYGYTF.

The chain uses TRBV27 and TRBJ2-1; D possibly corresponds to TRBD2 (6 bases). The V and J ends lost 4 bases and 6 bases respectively, with 13 bases between them. The length of the CDR3 is 14 residues. The germline CDR1 and CDR2 sequences are MNHEY and SMNVEV (reference sequence). The CDR3 nucleotides read TGTGCCAGCAGTTCGCGTGGAGGGGCCAATGAGCAGTTCTTC. This translates into CASSSRGGANEQFF.

The V call is TRBV4-1, the J call TRBJ2-3; D is perhaps TRBD2 (5 bases). This CDR3 spans 15 amino acids. Trimming shortened V by 0 bases and J by 8 bases, and 15 bases separated the two germline ends. CDR1 is MGHRA, CDR2 YSYEKL, per germline. Here the CDR3 DNA reads TGCGCCAGCAGCCAAGACCCCACTAGTCATGGTACGCAGTATTTT. Protein: CASSQDPTSHGTQYF.

J is TRBJ2-7 and V is TRBV4-1, with no clear D. Trimming took off 7 bases at V and 3 bases at J, with 13 bases between the two ends. Germline lookup yields CDR1 MGHRA and CDR2 YSYEKL. CDR3 length equals 13 residues. The CDR3 bases are TGCGCCAGCACCACGGTTTTATACTACGAGCAGTACTTC. Protein: CASTTVLYYEQYF.

The rearrangement joins TRBV9 to TRBJ1-2; D ambiguous. V was cut by 1 base and J by 7 bases, with 11 bases left in between. The germline gives CDR1 SGDLS, CDR2 YYNGEE. The CDR3 has 13 amino acids. CDR3 sequence (DNA): TGTGCCAGCAGCGTAATCGAGGAATCTGGCTACACCTTC. This gives the protein CASSVIEESGYTF. The full variable domain, completed using reference TRBV9 and TRBJ1-2, is DSGVTQTPKHLITATGQRVTLRCSPRSGDLSVYWYQQSLDQGLQFLIQYYNGEERAKGNILERFSAQQFPDLHSELNLSSLELGDSALYFCASSVIEESGYTFGSGTRLTVV.

V gene TRBV19 combines with J gene TRBJ2-5; 9 bases fit TRBD2. Per germline, CDR1 LNHDA and CDR2 SQIVND (reference sequence). The junction had 7 bases not matched to a gene; V was cut back by 9 bases and J by 2 bases. CDR3 size: 14 residues. The CDR3 here is CASQAGGIQETQYF. In nucleotides, the CDR3 is TGTGCCAGCCAAGCGGGGGGAATTCAAGAGACCCAGTACTTC.

The V gene is TRBV5-1, the J gene TRBJ1-2; 8 nucleotides align to TRBD1. The CDR3 loop spans 13 amino acids. J gave up 3 bases and V 4 bases, and 2 bases lay outside the gene matches. Germline V lookup: CDR1 SGHRS, CDR2 YFSETQ. CDR3 loop: CASSLQGDYGYTF. CDR3 nucleotide sequence: TGCGCCAGCAGCCTACAGGGGGACTATGGCTACACCTTC.

V usage is TRBV11-2 and J usage is TRBJ1-5; D ambiguous. The V gene lost 0 bases and the J gene lost 7 bases, with 10 bases spanning the gap. CDR1 and CDR2 (germline): SGHAT, FQNNGV. The length of the CDR3 is 14 residues. The DNA of the CDR3 is TGTGCCAGCAGCTTAGATACATCGGGGCAGCCCCAGCATTTT. The encoded protein is CASSLDTSGQPQHF.

V gene TRBV9 combines with J gene TRBJ2-7; 8 bases match TRBD1. The CDR3 runs to 14 residues. Germline CDR1 reads SGDLS; CDR2 reads YYNGEE. The trim removed 4 bases at V and 6 bases at J, leaving 9 bases unmatched. In nucleotides, the CDR3 is TGTGCCAGCAGCCCAGGGGGCGGATTAAGCGAGCAGTACTTC. Translating gives CASSPGGGLSEQYF. Variable domain in full (rest from reference TRBV9 and TRBJ2-7): DSGVTQTPKHLITATGQRVTLRCSPRSGDLSVYWYQQSLDQGLQFLIQYYNGEERAKGNILERFSAQQFPDLHSELNLSSLELGDSALYFCASSPGGGLSEQYFGPGTRLTVT.

The chain couples TRBV7-2 to TRBJ2-7, with 10 bases that match TRBD2. The CDR3 is made up of 15 amino acids. The germline V gene has CDR1 SGHTA and CDR2 FQGNSA. V lost 3 bases, J lost 3 bases, and 5 bases stayed unmatched. The CDR3 nucleotides read TGTGCCAGCAGCTTTTCTAGCGGGAGCAGCTACGAGCAGTACTTC. Translated: CASSFSSGSSYEQYF. Together with reference TRBV7-2 and TRBJ2-7, the CDR3 gives the full variable domain: GAGVSQSPSNKVTEKGKDVELRCDPISGHTALYWYRQSLGQGLEFLIYFQGNSAPDKSGLPSDRFSAERTGGSVSTLTIQRTQQEDSAVYLCASSFSSGSSYEQYFGPGTRLTVT.

The chain recombines TRBV4-3 with TRBJ2-1, with D perhaps TRBD2 (7 bases). Germline V gene sequence: CDR1 LGHNA, CDR2 YSLEER. The ends were cut back, 1 base at V and 8 bases at J, with 21 bases in the middle. The CDR3 spans 17 residues. CDR3: CASSQAARGTGRDEQFF. CDR3 nucleotide sequence: TGCGCCAGCAGCCAAGCCGCCAGGGGCACAGGGAGGGATGAGCAGTTCTTC.

This sequence joins TRBV9 and TRBJ2-7, with 11 bases matching TRBD2. CDR1 and CDR2 from the germline V gene are SGDLS and YYNGEE. The CDR3 has 18 amino acids. With V trimmed by 0 bases and J by 0 bases, 8 bases remained unmatched. CDR3 protein: CASSVDTSGSLSSYEQYF. CDR3 in DNA: TGTGCCAGCAGCGTAGACACTAGCGGGAGTCTAAGCTCCTACGAGCAGTACTTC.

The CDR3 reads CASSLGTKQGYTF. CDR3 nucleotides: TGTGCCAGCAGTTTGGGCACCAAACAGGGCTACACCTTC. V usage is TRBV6-5 and J usage is TRBJ1-2; D is uncertain. From germline, CDR1 is MNHEY and CDR2 SVGAGI. The CDR3 loop spans 13 amino acids. Trimming pared 4 bases from V and 8 bases from J, leaving 14 bases between.

CDR3 bases: TGTGCCAGCAGCCCAAAAACAGGTACAGGTCCTTACAATCAGCCCCAGCATTTT. Protein: CASSPKTGTGPYNQPQHF. The chain couples TRBV7-8 to TRBJ1-5, with D maybe TRBD1 (5 bases). CDR1 is SGHVS and CDR2 is FQNEAQ in the germline V gene. This CDR3 comprises 18 residues. V was clipped by 5 bases and J by 3 bases, with 23 bases between them.

The chain carries TRBV6-5 and TRBJ1-2; TRBD1 aligns across 7 bases. Unmatched junction bases numbered 4, after V lost 4 bases and J lost 2 bases. Germline-derived CDR1 and CDR2 are MNHEY and SVGAGI. CDR3 size: 14 residues. The CDR3 loop reads CASSLTTGNYGYTF. In DNA form, the CDR3 reads TGTGCCAGCAGTTTAACGACAGGGAACTATGGCTACACCTTC.

The chain couples TRBV5-1 to TRBJ1-6, with TRBD1 matching 9 bases. V trimming: 5 bases; J trimming: 6 bases; junction bases outside the gene matches: 9. The CDR3 contains 16 residues. CDR1 and CDR2 (germline): SGHRS, YFSETQ. Here the CDR3 reads CASRLTGGPVNSPLHF. The CDR3 DNA follows: TGCGCCAGCAGATTGACAGGGGGGCCGGTTAATTCACCCCTCCACTTT. The entire variable domain, with the rest obtained from reference TRBV5-1 and TRBJ1-6, is as follows: KAGVTQTPRYLIKTRGQQVTLSCSPISGHRSVSWYQQTPGQGLQFLFEYFSETQRNKGNFPGRFSGRQFSNSRSEMNVSTLELGDSALYLCASRLTGGPVNSPLHFGNGTRLTVT.

The chain links TRBV13 to TRBJ2-7, with TRBD2 matching 14 bases. V trimming: 5 bases; J trimming: 2 bases; junction bases outside the gene matches: 11. Germline CDR1 and CDR2: PRHDT and FYEKMQ (reference sequence). CDR3 length equals 18 residues. The CDR3 region is CASSPTGTSGGAAYEQYF. The CDR3 bases are TGTGCCAGCAGCCCAACCGGGACTAGCGGGGGAGCCGCCTACGAGCAGTACTTC. Together with reference TRBV13 and TRBJ2-7, the CDR3 gives the full variable domain: AAGVIQSPRHLIKEKRETATLKCYPIPRHDTVYWYQQGPGQDPQFLISFYEKMQSDKGSIPDRFSAQQFSDYHSELNMSSLELGDSALYFCASSPTGTSGGAAYEQYFGPGTRLTVT.

The CDR3 DNA follows: TGTGCCAGCAGTTACTCGATAGGGACAGGGAACAATGAGCAGTTCTTC. This translates into CASSYSIGTGNNEQFF. The chain couples TRBV6-5 to TRBJ2-1; 9 bases line up with TRBD1. Germline CDR1 reads MNHEY; CDR2 reads SVGAGI. The CDR3 runs to 16 residues. V was pared by 0 bases and J by 5 bases, with 5 bases of the junction left unmatched.

This chain joins TRBV18 and TRBJ1-2; possible D gene TRBD1, 5 bases. The CDR3 consists of 15 residues. The V gene lost 3 bases and the J gene lost 4 bases, with 15 bases spanning the gap. The germline gives CDR1 KGHSH, CDR2 LQKENI. CDR3 residues: CASSPGGLRGYGYTF. The CDR3 DNA reads as TGTGCCAGCTCACCCGGGGGACTTCGGGGCTATGGCTACACCTTC.

The J gene is TRBJ2-1, the V gene TRBV10-3; 14 bases are shared with TRBD2. V shed 3 bases, J shed 0 bases, and the junction held 7 bases outside the gene matches. This CDR3 has 19 residues. Germline V gene data show CDR1 as ENHRY and CDR2 as SYGVKD. The CDR3 sequence is CAISDSGTSGGPSYNEQFF. As DNA, the CDR3 is TGTGCCATCAGTGATTCGGGGACTAGCGGGGGACCCTCCTACAATGAGCAGTTCTTC.

In the case of this clone: The identical CDR3 is also encoded by other nucleotide sequences in the sample. The chain links TRBV9 to TRBJ1-5; 9 nucleotides align to TRBD1. Germline trimming cut 3 bases from V and 2 bases from J; bases unmatched to any gene: 0. Germline CDR1 SGDLS, CDR2 YYNGEE. This CDR3 comprises 14 residues. CDR3 nucleotides: TGTGCCAGCAGCGGACAGGGGGGCAATCAGCCCCAGCATTTT. Its translation: CASSGQGGNQPQHF.

This sequence joins TRBV10-3 and TRBJ2-1; 8 bases are a match to TRBD2. The germline V gene has CDR1 ENHRY and CDR2 SYGVKD. V lost 11 bases to trimming and J lost 5 bases; unmatched junction nucleotides: 8. The CDR3 sequence is 13 residues long. For the CDR3, the DNA is TGTGCCGCAAGGGGGACTAGTAACAATGAGCAGTTCTTC. Translating it yields CAARGTSNNEQFF.

V usage is TRBV7-2 and J usage is TRBJ2-3; no reliable D call. Germline CDR1 reads SGHTA; CDR2 reads FQGNSA. The CDR3 is made up of 11 amino acids. Trimming took off 10 bases at V and 7 bases at J, with 12 bases between the two ends. The CDR3 DNA is TGTGCCACCGCGGAAGGCAATACGCAGTATTTT. It is translated as CATAEGNTQYF.